One sample yielded the 26 T cell receptor beta chains listed below, sequenced in a study of identical twins. TCRdb ran MiXCR on the 5' RACE reads and lists one entry per CDR3 protein. The sample holds around 1.7 million distinct CDR3 sequences, 25% to 35% seen once. Source material: cord blood. The receptors were gathered from a newborn girl in good health.

The chain recombines TRBV12-3 or TRBV12-4 with TRBJ1-4; D gene uncertain. Deletions cut 3 bases from V and 8 bases from J, with 13 bases between. This CDR3 has 14 amino acids. The CDR3 sequence: CASSFGRGKEKLFF. DNA for the CDR3: TGTGCCAGCAGTTTCGGACGAGGAAAGGAAAAACTGTTTTTT.

The table lists this clonotype with a few counts. V is TRBV6-5 and J is TRBJ2-3; 7 bases agree with TRBD2. The V gene end was trimmed by 4 bases and the J gene end by 6 bases; junction bases not matched to a gene: 7. This CDR3 has 14 amino acids. Germline loops: CDR1 MNHEY, CDR2 SVGAGI. The CDR3 DNA is TGTGCCAGCAGTTGGGACCTTAGCGGGGATACGCAGTATTTT. Protein product: CASSWDLSGDTQYF.

The CDR3 region has the DNA TGTGCCAGCAGTCCCTTGGGCGACGCTAATGAAAAACTGTTTTTT. Translating gives CASSPLGDANEKLFF. V and J are TRBV7-8 and TRBJ1-4, with D hard to call. V lost 6 bases and J lost 3, with 14 bases in between. Per the germline V gene, CDR1 is SGHVS and CDR2 is FQNEAQ. This CDR3 is 15 amino acids long.

V is TRBV20-1 and J is TRBJ1-4; no definite D call. The CDR3 totals 14 residues. Germline CDR1 reads DFQATT; CDR2 reads SNEGSKA (reference sequence). V shed 0 bases and J shed 8 bases, with 13 bases lying between them. CDR3 amino acids: CSARDLGLEEKLFF. CDR3 bases: TGCAGTGCTAGAGATCTGGGCTTAGAGGAAAAACTGTTTTTT.

The table lists this clonotype with a count of one. The V and J genes are TRBV3-1 and TRBJ2-3, with a possible D match to TRBD2 (6 bases). This CDR3 contains 16 residues. V was shortened by 3 bases and J by 6 bases, with 19 bases between the two germline ends. Germline CDR1 LGHDT, CDR2 YNNKEL (reference sequence). CDR3 region: CASSHSPGLSWDTQYF. The CDR3 coding sequence is TGTGCCAGCAGCCATTCCCCGGGACTCTCGTGGGATACGCAGTATTTT.

There are a few counts of this clonotype. V is TRBV20-1 and J is TRBJ2-1, with D tentatively TRBD1 (7 bases). The CDR3 totals 15 residues. CDR1 and CDR2 from the germline V gene are DFQATT and SNEGSKA (reference sequence). V lost 6 bases and J 0 bases, leaving 15 bases between the germline ends. The CDR3 DNA sequence: TGCAGTGCAACCCCGCAGGGGGGCTCCTACAATGAGCAGTTCTTC. Translated: CSATPQGGSYNEQFF.

In this sample, this clonotype turned up a few times. The chain has TRBV12-3 or TRBV12-4 and TRBJ1-6; the D is unclear. V lost 2 bases to trimming and J lost 7 bases, with 12 bases between them. The CDR3 has 15 residues. CDR3 nucleotide sequence: TGTGCCAGCAGTTTATGGCTTAACAGCAATTCACCCCTCCACTTT. As protein: CASSLWLNSNSPLHF.

With respect to this clonotype: A read error may be the cause here, since a much bigger clone is one base away. The chain is built from TRBV7-6 and TRBJ2-1, with TRBD2 identical over 9 bases. Germline CDR1 and CDR2: SGHVS and FNYEAQ. The CDR3 contains 15 residues. The V and J ends lost 8 bases and 4 bases, in that order; junction bases with no gene match: 9. CDR3 sequence (DNA): TGTGCCAGCGGCCCTGGGACTAGCAGATACAATGAGCAGTTCTTC. Translated, it gives CASGPGTSRYNEQFF.

This chain uses TRBV11-1 with TRBJ2-7; 8 bases align to TRBD2. Germline loops: CDR1 SGHAT, CDR2 FQDESV (reference sequence). The CDR3 contains 16 residues. V trimming: 5 bases; J trimming: 7 bases; junction bases outside the gene matches: 16. CDR3 nucleotide sequence: TGTGCCAGCAGCACCACCGGGACTAGGGGCCGCAATGAGCAGTACTTC. The encoded protein is CASSTTGTRGRNEQYF.

V and J are TRBV21-1 and TRBJ1-2; the table's D call TRBD1 went unverified against the DNA. TRBV21-1 is an annotated pseudogene. The CDR3 is 15 residues long. Here the CDR3 DNA reads TGTGCCAGCAGCTTTCCGGCCAGGGGGCAACATGGCTACACCTTC. Residues: CASSFPARGQHGYTF.

This clonotype occurred a few times. The chain carries TRBV15 and TRBJ2-2; weak D call: TRBD2 (5 bases). V was trimmed by 0 bases and J by 3 bases, leaving 14 bases between them. The CDR3 covers 17 residues. CDR1 LNHNV and CDR2 YYDKDF come from the germline V gene (reference sequence). The DNA for the CDR3 is TGTGCCACCAGCAGAGACGCCCGAGGGCTTTACACCGGGGAGCTGTTTTTT. Translating it yields CATSRDARGLYTGELFF.

This clonotype was detected only a few times. The chain recombines TRBV6-6 with TRBJ1-2, with TRBD1 as a possible D gene (5 bases). Per the germline V gene, CDR1 is MNHNY and CDR2 is SVGAGI (reference sequence). V was pared by 0 bases and J by 1 base, with 12 bases between. The CDR3 is made up of 16 amino acids. The CDR3 sequence is CASSYSLGAHNYGYTF. The CDR3 region has the DNA TGTGCCAGCAGTTACTCGCTCGGGGCGCATAACTATGGCTACACCTTC.

The rearrangement joins TRBV18 to TRBJ2-1, with 15 positions matching TRBD2. Trimming cost V 0 bases and J 5 bases; bases outside gene matches: 5. The CDR3 contains 18 residues. CDR1 KGHSH and CDR2 LQKENI come from the germline V gene. CDR3 nucleotides: TGTGCCAGCTCACCACCGGGACTAGCGGGGGGATCTAACAATGAGCAGTTCTTC. Amino acid sequence: CASSPPGLAGGSNNEQFF.

This clonotype was detected ten times or more. For the CDR3, the DNA is TGTGCCAGCAGTTACGGCGCCTCCTACAATGAGCAGTTCTTC. The encoded protein is CASSYGASYNEQFF. J is TRBJ2-1 and V is TRBV27; D is ambiguous. The CDR3 spans 14 residues. V was cut by 4 bases and J by 0 bases, with 7 bases left in between. The germline gives CDR1 MNHEY, CDR2 SMNVEV (reference sequence).

Ten or more counts support this clonotype. J is TRBJ2-3 and V is TRBV10-1, with D uncertain. Germline lookup yields CDR1 WNHNN and CDR2 SYGVQD (reference sequence). The V end lost 4 bases, the J end lost 0 bases, and 8 bases lay between the germline ends. The CDR3 loop spans 14 amino acids. CDR3 amino acids: CASSASTSTDTQYF. CDR3 DNA sequence: TGCGCCAGCAGTGCCTCGACTAGCACAGATACGCAGTATTTT.

The chain joins TRBV6-5 to TRBJ1-1; 9 nucleotides agree with TRBD1. V was pared by 2 bases and J by 3 bases, with 7 bases of the junction left unmatched. Per the germline V gene, CDR1 is MNHEY and CDR2 is SVGAGI. The CDR3 is made up of 16 amino acids. DNA of the CDR3: TGTGCCAGCAGTTACCCGACCGGGACAGGGTACACTGAAGCTTTCTTT. As protein: CASSYPTGTGYTEAFF.

This clonotype has only a few counts. The gene calls are TRBV4-2 and TRBJ1-1, with D hard to call. This CDR3 has 14 amino acids. In germline, CDR1 is LGHNA, CDR2 YNFKEQ. V lost 3 bases to trimming and J lost 1 base, with 9 bases between them. The CDR3 DNA reads TGTGCCAGCAGCCAGTTAGAGCAGAACACTGAAGCTTTCTTT. Protein product: CASSQLEQNTEAFF.

The chain employs TRBV11-2 and TRBJ2-1; TRBD1 aligns across 7 bases. The last part of the DNA fits TRBJ2-7 better; the J call may be wrong. The CDR3 is 14 residues long. Germline lookup yields CDR1 SGHAT and CDR2 FQNNGV. The CDR3 region is CASSDRESYNEQYF. In nucleotides, the CDR3 is TGTGCCAGCAGCGACAGGGAGTCCTACAATGAGCAGTACTTC.

The table lists this clonotype with a few counts. The V and J genes are TRBV4-2 and TRBJ2-3; the match to TRBD2 covers 10 bases. This CDR3 comprises 17 residues. Germline-derived CDR1 and CDR2 are LGHNA and YNFKEQ. V lost 3 bases to trimming and J lost 6 bases; unmatched junction nucleotides: 12. This CDR3 is CASSQGDLAGAGDTQYF. CDR3 nucleotides: TGTGCCAGCAGCCAGGGGGATCTAGCGGGGGCAGGGGATACGCAGTATTTT.

The chain couples TRBV20-1 to TRBJ2-3, with D unclear. The ends were cut back, 2 bases at V and 11 bases at J, with 11 bases in the middle. This CDR3 spans 11 amino acids. Germline V CDR1 and CDR2: DFQATT, SNEGSKA (reference sequence). In DNA form, the CDR3 reads TGCAGTGCTAGATATCGTACCCAGCAGTATTTT. Protein sequence: CSARYRTQQYF.

This clonotype was observed a few times. The chain employs TRBV4-2 and TRBJ2-3; 7 nucleotides line up with TRBD2. The germline gives CDR1 LGHNA, CDR2 YNFKEQ. The CDR3 is made up of 19 amino acids. The V segment lost 0 bases and the J segment 0 bases; nucleotides outside the gene matches: 12. CDR3 region: CASSQDQRAGVISTDTQYF. The CDR3 bases are TGTGCCAGCAGCCAAGATCAACGGGCGGGGGTGATTAGCACAGATACGCAGTATTTT.

This clonotype was counted a few times. V gene TRBV2 combines with J gene TRBJ2-3; the match to TRBD2 covers 10 bases. This CDR3 is built from 16 residues. CDR1 is SNHLY, CDR2 FYNNEI, per germline. V lost 2 bases and J lost 6; bases outside the gene matches: 8. The CDR3 coding sequence is TGTGCCAGCAGTGAAAGGCTAGCGGGAGTAAGTGATACGCAGTATTTT. Its translation: CASSERLAGVSDTQYF.

This clonotype was detected many times. CDR3 sequence: CASSWGTGNTEAFF. The CDR3 nucleotides read TGCGCCAGCAGCTGGGGGACAGGGAACACTGAAGCTTTCTTT. This chain joins TRBV5-1 and TRBJ1-1, with TRBD1 matching over 8 bases. V lost 3 bases, J lost 1 base, and 2 bases stayed unmatched. This CDR3 comprises 14 residues. Germline loops: CDR1 SGHRS, CDR2 YFSETQ.

This clonotype was seen a handful of times. The chain employs TRBV2 and TRBJ2-6, with no clear D. The CDR3 spans 12 residues. V dropped 11 bases and J dropped 0 bases, with 5 bases sitting between them. In germline, CDR1 is SNHLY, CDR2 FYNNEI. DNA of the CDR3: TGTGCCTGCCACTCTGGGGCCAACGTCCTGACTTTC. Its protein is CACHSGANVLTF. Variable domain in full (rest from reference TRBV2 and TRBJ2-6): EPEVTQTPSHQVTQMGQEVILRCVPISNHLYFYWYRQILGQKVEFLVSFYNNEISEKSEIFDDQFSVERPDGSNFTLKIRSTKLEDSAMYFCACHSGANVLTFGAGSRLTVL.

Concerning this clonotype: A much larger clone lies a single base off, so this may be a read error. The gene calls are TRBV24-1 and TRBJ2-1; 9 bases line up with TRBD2. J was trimmed by 3 bases and V by 4 bases; bases with no gene match: 0. The V gene's germline CDR1 is KGHDR and CDR2 SFDVKD. The CDR3 contains 14 residues. This chain's CDR3 is CATSERGGYNEQFF. Here the CDR3 DNA reads TGTGCCACCAGTGAGCGGGGGGGCTACAATGAGCAGTTCTTC.

In this sample, this clonotype turned up many times. V and J are TRBV2 and TRBJ2-3, with D possibly being TRBD1 (6 bases). The CDR3 has 14 amino acids. V lost 7 bases and J 0 bases, leaving 11 bases between the germline ends. Germline V gene lookup returns CDR1 SNHLY and CDR2 FYNNEI. The chain's CDR3 is CASKSDSSTDTQYF. The CDR3 DNA reads as TGTGCCAGCAAATCGGACAGCAGCACAGATACGCAGTATTTT.